Listed here are 2 T cell receptor beta chains from one sample, sequenced in a study of memory CD4+ T cells and cytomegalovirus serostatus. Repertoires were generated with immunoSEQ multiplex PCR, while TCRdb's copy carries only in-frame clones and drops some. The top ten clones hold just over 2.5% of a sample with about 75,000 clones, around 80% of them seen once. The sort gate was single viable CD3+CD4+CD8-CD45RO+ cells for memory CD4+ T cells. Specimen: memory CD4+ T cells from blood. These receptors all stem from an adult in good health and CMV-seropositive.

V is TRBV21-1 and J is TRBJ1-1. TRBV21-1 is a pseudogene. The CDR3 is 14 amino acids. The CDR3 loop is CASSKAGMNTEAFF. The CDR3 nucleotides are TGTGCCAGCAGCAAAGCGGGGATGAACACTGAAGCTTTCTTT.

This chain links TRBV29-1 with TRBJ2-5; D not certain. V shed 4 bases and J shed 1 base, with 13 bases lying between them. The germline CDR1 and CDR2 sequences are SQVTM and ANQGSEA. This CDR3 contains 14 residues. The CDR3 nucleotides read TGCAGCGTTGTACGCTCGGATCTCCAAGAGACCCAGTACTTC. Translation gives CSVVRSDLQETQYF. Based on the CDR3 plus reference TRBV29-1 and TRBJ2-5, the full variable domain is SAVISQKPSRDICQRGTSLTIQCQVDSQVTMMFWYRQQPGQSLTLIATANQGSEATYESGFVIDKFPISRPNLTFSTLTVSNMSPEDSSIYLCSVVRSDLQETQYFGPGTRLLVL.